This T cell receptor beta chain came from a study of T cells after somatic rescue of genetic block. Germline-derived CDR1 and CDR2 are SEHNR and FQNEAQ (reference sequence). V dropped 2 bases and J dropped 0; count of bases not matched to a gene: 4. The CDR3 sequence is 16 residues long. Sequencing was performed with immunoSEQ multiplex PCR; in TCRdb, only in-frame clones are kept and a portion is missing. The sample carries 70,000 to 95,000 clones, around 90% recorded once. Sequenced input: peripheral blood mononuclear cells (PBMCs). The chain couples TRBV7-9 to TRBJ2-1; 7 bases fit TRBD2. The receptor comes from a woman in her late teens or twenties. The CDR3: CASSLMGGSSYNEQFF. CDR3 DNA sequence: TGTGCCAGCAGCTTAATGGGCGGGAGCTCCTACAATGAGCAGTTCTTC.